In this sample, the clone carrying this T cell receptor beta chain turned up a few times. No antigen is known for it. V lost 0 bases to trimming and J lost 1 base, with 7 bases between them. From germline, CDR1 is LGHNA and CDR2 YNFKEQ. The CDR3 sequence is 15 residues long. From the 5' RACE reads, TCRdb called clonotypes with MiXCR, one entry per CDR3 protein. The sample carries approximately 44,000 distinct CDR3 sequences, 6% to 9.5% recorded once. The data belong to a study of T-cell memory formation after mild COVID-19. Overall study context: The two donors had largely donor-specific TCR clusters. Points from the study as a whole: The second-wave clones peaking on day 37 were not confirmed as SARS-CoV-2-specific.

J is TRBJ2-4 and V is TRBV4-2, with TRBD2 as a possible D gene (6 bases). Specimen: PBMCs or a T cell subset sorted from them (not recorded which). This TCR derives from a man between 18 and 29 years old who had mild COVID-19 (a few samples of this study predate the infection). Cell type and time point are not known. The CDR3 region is CASSQDGGAKNIQYF. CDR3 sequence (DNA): TGTGCCAGCAGCCAAGATGGGGGGGCCAAAAACATTCAGTACTTC.